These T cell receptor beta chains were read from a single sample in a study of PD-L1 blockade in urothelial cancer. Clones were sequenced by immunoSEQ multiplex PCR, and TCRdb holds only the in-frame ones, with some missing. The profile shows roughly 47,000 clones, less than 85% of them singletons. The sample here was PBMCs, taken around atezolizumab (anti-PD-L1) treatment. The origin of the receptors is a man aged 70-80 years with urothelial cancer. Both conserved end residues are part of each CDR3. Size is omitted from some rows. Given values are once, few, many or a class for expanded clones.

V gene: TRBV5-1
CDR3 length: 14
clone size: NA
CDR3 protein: CASSLVVGGSEAFF

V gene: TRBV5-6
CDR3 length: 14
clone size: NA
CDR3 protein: CASSFSLSEDTQYF

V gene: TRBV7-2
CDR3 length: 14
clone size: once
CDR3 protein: CASSLAGGGTEAFF

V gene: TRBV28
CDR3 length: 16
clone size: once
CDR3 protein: CASSPDPTGGNYGYTF

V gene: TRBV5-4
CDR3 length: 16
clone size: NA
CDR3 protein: CASSPPPTRERYEQYF

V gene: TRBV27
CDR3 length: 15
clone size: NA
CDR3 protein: CASRMGAGVNGELFF

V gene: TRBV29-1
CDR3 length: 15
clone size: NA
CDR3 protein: CSVVLPGQGAYEQYF

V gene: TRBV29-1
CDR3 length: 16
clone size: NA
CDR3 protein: CSASHGPGQGFLEQFF

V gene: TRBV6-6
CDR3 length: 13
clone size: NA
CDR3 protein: CASRIQGNYGYTF

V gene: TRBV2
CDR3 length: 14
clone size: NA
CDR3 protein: CASRSGQGGNTIYF

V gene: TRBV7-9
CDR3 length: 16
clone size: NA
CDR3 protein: CASSKDSTGNSGRAFF

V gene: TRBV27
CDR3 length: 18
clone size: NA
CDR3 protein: CASSLQRKLSGRTYTQYF

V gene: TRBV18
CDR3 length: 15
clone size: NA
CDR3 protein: CASSPPALLAGEQYF

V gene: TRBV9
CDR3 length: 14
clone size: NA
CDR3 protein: CASSVDPGGTEAFF

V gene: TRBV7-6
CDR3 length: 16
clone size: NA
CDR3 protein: CASSSRWDSSGNTIYF

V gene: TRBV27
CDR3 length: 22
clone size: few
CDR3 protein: CASSSHRETGVKSSGSYYGYTF

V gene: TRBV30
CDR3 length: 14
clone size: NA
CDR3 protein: CATGRGGDQETQYF

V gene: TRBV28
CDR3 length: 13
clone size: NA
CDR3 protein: CASSFDISYEQYF

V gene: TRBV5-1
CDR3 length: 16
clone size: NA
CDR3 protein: CASSLWASGSYNEQFF

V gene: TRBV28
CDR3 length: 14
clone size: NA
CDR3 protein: CASEGGTGLQPQHF

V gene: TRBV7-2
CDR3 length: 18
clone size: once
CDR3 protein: CASSFGSGLATPESEQYF

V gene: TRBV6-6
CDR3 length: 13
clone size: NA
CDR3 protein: CASSNGIPYEQYF

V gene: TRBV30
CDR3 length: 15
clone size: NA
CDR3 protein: CAWSVPGGNTGELFF

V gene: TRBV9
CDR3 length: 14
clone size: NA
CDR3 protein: CASSVGAGGYEQYF

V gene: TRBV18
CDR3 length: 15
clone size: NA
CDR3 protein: CASSPPSLKSNEQFF

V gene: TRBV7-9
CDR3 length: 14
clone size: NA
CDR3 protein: CASSFGAMNTEAFF

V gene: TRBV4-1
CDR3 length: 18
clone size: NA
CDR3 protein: CASSPSGLAGGGTDTQYF

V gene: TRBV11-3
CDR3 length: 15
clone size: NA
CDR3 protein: CASSSKGGHDTEAFF

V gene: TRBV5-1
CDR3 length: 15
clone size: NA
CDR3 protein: CASSLGPGADYEQYF

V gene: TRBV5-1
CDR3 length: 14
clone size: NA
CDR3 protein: CASSLGRGEDEQYF

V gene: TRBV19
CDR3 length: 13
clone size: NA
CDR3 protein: CASKDRGNQPQHF

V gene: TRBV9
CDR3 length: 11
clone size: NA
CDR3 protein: CASSLTGELFF

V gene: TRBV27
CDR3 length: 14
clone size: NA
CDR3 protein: CASSLRVRNTEAFF

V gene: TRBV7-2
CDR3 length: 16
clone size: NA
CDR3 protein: CASSLESGYSNQPQHF

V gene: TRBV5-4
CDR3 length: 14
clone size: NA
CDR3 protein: CASSLGGGNTEAFF

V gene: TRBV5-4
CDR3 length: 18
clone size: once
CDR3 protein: CASSDRTGVRVSNQPQHF

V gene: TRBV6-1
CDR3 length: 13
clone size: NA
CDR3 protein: CASSREYQETQYF

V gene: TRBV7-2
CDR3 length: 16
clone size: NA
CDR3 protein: CASSLASLQSTYEQYF

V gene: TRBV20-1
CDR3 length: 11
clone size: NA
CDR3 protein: CSAEYQETQYF

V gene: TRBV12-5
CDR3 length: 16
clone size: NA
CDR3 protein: CASGASTEPDSYEQYF

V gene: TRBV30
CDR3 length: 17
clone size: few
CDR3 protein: CAWSVPGTGEAKNIQYF

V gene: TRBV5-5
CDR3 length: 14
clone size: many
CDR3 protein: CASSLVGRGYEQYF

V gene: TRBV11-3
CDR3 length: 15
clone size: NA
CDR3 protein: CASSLDSSTTDTQYF

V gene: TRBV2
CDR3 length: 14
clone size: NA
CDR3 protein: CASSSTGALAGYTF

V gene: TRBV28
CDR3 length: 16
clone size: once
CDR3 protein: CASTRQGGMRNTEAFF

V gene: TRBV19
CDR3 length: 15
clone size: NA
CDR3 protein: CASSIEGEGKVGQFF

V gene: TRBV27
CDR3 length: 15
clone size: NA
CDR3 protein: CASSFLTRGNYEQYF

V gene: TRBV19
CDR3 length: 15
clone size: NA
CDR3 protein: CASRPLAGIGGELFF

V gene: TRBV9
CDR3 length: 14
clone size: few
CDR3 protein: CASSGGGGNQPQHF

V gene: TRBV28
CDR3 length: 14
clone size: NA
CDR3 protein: CASTGGIIPYEQYF

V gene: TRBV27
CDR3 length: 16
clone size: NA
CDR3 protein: CASSLGGGRANGEQYF

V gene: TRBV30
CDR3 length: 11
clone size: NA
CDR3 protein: CAWSPLYGYTF

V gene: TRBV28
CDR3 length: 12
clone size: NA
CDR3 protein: CASSSPSRGYTF

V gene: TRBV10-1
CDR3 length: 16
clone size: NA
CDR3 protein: CASSESTAETTDTQYF

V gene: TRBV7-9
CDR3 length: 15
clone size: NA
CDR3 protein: CASSGREAHIPEQFF

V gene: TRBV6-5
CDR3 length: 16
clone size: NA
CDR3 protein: CASSWDRGKPYNEQFF

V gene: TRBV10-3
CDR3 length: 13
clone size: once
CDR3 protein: CAISAPGTETQYF